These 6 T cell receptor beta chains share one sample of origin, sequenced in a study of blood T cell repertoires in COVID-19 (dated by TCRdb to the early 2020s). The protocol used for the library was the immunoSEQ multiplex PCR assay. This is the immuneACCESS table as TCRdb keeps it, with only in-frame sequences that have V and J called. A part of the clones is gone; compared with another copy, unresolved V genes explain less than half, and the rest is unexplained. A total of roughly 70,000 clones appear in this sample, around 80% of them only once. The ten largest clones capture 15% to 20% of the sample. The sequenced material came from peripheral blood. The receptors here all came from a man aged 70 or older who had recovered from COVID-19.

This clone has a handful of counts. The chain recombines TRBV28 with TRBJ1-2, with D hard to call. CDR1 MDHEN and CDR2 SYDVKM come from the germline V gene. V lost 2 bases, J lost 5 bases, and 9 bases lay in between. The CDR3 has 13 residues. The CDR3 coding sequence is TGTGCCAGCAGTTTAGGGCAGAGATATGGCTACACCTTC. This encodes CASSLGQRYGYTF.

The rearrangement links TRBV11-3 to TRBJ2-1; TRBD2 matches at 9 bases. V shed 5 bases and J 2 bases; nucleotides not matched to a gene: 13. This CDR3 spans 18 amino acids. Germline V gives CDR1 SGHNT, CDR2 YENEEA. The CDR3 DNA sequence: TGTGCCAGCAGCGCCCGCGGGGGGGCGGTTGACACCTACAATGAGCAGTTCTTC. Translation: CASSARGGAVDTYNEQFF.

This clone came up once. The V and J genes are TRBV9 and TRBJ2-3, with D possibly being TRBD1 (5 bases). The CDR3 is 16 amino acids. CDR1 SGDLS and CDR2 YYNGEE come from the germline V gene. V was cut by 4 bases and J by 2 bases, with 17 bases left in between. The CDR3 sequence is CASSSYRTPATDTQYF. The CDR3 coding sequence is TGTGCCAGCAGCTCATACAGGACCCCGGCCACAGATACGCAGTATTTT.

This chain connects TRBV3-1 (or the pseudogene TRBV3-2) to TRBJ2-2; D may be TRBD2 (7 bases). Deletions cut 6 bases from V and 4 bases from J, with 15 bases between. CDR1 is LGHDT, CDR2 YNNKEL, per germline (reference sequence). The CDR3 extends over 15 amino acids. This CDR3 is CASRLGRGSTGELFF. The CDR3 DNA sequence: TGTGCCAGCAGACTGGGGAGGGGGTCCACCGGGGAGCTGTTTTTT.

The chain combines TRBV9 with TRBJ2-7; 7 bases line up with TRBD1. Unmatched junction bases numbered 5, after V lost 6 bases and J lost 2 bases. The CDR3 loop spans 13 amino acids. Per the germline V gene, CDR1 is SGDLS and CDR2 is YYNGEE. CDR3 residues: CASTPGTAYEQYF. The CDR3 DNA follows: TGTGCCAGCACCCCCGGGACAGCCTACGAGCAGTACTTC.

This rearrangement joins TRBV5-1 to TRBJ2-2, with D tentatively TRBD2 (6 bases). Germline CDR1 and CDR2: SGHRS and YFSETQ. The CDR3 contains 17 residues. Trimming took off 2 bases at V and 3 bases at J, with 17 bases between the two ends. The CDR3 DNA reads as TGCGCCAGCAGCTTCCCCGACGGAGGGCGTTACACCGGGGAGCTGTTTTTT. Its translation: CASSFPDGGRYTGELFF.